What follows are 15 T cell receptor beta chains derived from one specimen sequenced in a study of CD8 T cells in Susac syndrome. RNA totalling roughly 0.45 to 1 ug underwent reverse transcription with random hexamers. Each CDR3 protein gets one entry after TCRdb re-called the immunoSEQ multiplex PCR reads with MiXCR. The sample carries over 140,000 distinct CDR3 sequences, more than 85% recorded once. Sequencing was performed on CD4+ T cells from PBMCs. These receptors were obtained from a human donor with Susac syndrome.

This CDR3 is CSAVQGFRTEAFF. CDR3 nucleotides: TGCAGTGCTGTACAGGGGTTTCGCACTGAAGCTTTCTTT. The chain joins TRBV20-1 to TRBJ1-1; 7 nucleotides line up with TRBD1. The germline gives CDR1 DFQATT, CDR2 SNEGSKA (reference sequence). CDR3 length equals 13 residues. V lost 5 bases to trimming and J lost 4 bases; unmatched junction nucleotides: 7.

The chain couples TRBV20-1 to TRBJ2-2; D is tentatively TRBD1 or TRBD2 (8 bases each). This CDR3 is built from 17 residues. With 6 bases removed from V and 3 bases from J, the gap between germline ends came to 23 bases. Germline assignment: CDR1 DFQATT and CDR2 SNEGSKA (reference sequence). The CDR3 DNA is TGCAGTGCCTCAGGGACAGGCACCGGGGGGGACACCGGGGAGCTGTTTTTT. It encodes CSASGTGTGGDTGELFF.

The chain is built from TRBV9 and TRBJ1-5; D is possibly TRBD1 (5 bases). The germline V gene has CDR1 SGDLS and CDR2 YYNGEE. This CDR3 contains 15 residues. V was clipped by 0 bases and J by 2 bases, with 9 bases between them. The CDR3 region has the DNA TGTGCCAGCAGCGTAGGGCAGGGCGGCAATCAGCCCCAGCATTTT. Protein product: CASSVGQGGNQPQHF.

The rearrangement joins TRBV9 to TRBJ2-1; the D gene is possibly TRBD2 (6 bases). V lost 0 bases and J 9 bases, leaving 10 bases between the germline ends. Germline loops: CDR1 SGDLS, CDR2 YYNGEE. This CDR3 is built from 13 residues. CDR3 nucleotide sequence: TGTGCCAGCAGCGTAGTGCCGGAGGGTGAGCAGTTCTTC. This encodes CASSVVPEGEQFF.

CDR3 protein: CAWSATRGRGTEAFF. The CDR3, as DNA: TGTGCCTGGAGTGCCACCAGGGGCCGGGGGACTGAAGCTTTCTTT. The chain is built from TRBV30 and TRBJ1-1, with a tentative D call TRBD1 (6 bases). This CDR3 is built from 15 residues. Trimming cost V 1 base and J 5 bases, with 17 bases left between them. Germline CDR1 reads GTSNPN; CDR2 reads SVGIG (reference sequence).

The chain has TRBV7-2 and TRBJ1-4, with TRBD1 matching over 7 bases. Germline V CDR1 and CDR2: SGHTA, FQGNSA. After removal of 6 bases from V and 5 bases from J, the junction contained 9 bases not matched to a gene. The CDR3 loop spans 15 amino acids. The CDR3 here is CASRRRQGSNEKLFF. The CDR3 nucleotides read TGTGCCAGCAGACGCAGACAGGGTTCGAATGAAAAACTGTTTTTT.

The chain uses TRBV4-3 and TRBJ1-4, with D possibly being TRBD1 (5 bases). Germline CDR1 reads LGHNA; CDR2 reads YSLEER. V was pared by 4 bases and J by 5 bases, with 11 bases between. The CDR3 is made up of 14 amino acids. This CDR3 reads CASSRGELNEKLFF. CDR3 sequence (DNA): TGCGCCAGCAGCCGAGGGGAGTTGAATGAAAAACTGTTTTTT.

This chain links TRBV30 with TRBJ2-7; 8 positions agree with TRBD1. Per germline, CDR1 GTSNPN and CDR2 SVGIG (reference sequence). There are 15 residues in the CDR3. J was trimmed by 1 base and V by 3 bases; bases with no gene match: 8. The CDR3 sequence: CAWSAPGGASYEQYF. The CDR3 region has the DNA TGTGCCTGGAGCGCGCCAGGGGGCGCTTCCTACGAGCAGTACTTC. The full variable domain, with the rest looked up from reference TRBV30 and TRBJ2-7, is SQTIHQWPATLVQPVGSPLSLECTVEGTSNPNLYWYRQAAGRGLQLLFYSVGIGQISSEVPQNLSASRPQDRQFILSSKKLLLSDSGFYLCAWSAPGGASYEQYFGPGTRLTVT.

The chain recombines TRBV9 with TRBJ1-2; D gene uncertain. The CDR3 totals 15 residues. Trimming took 0 bases from V and 8 from J, leaving 17 bases between them. CDR1 is SGDLS, CDR2 YYNGEE, per germline. The CDR3 loop reads CASSVAPSEVQGYTF. CDR3 nucleotides: TGTGCCAGCAGCGTAGCCCCATCAGAAGTCCAGGGCTACACCTTC.

V is TRBV20-1 and J is TRBJ2-5; 9 bases are a match to TRBD2. CDR3 length: 15 amino acids. J gave up 6 bases and V 0 bases, and 8 bases lay outside the gene matches. CDR1 is DFQATT, CDR2 SNEGSKA, per germline (reference sequence). Written as DNA, the CDR3 is TGCAGTGCTAGAGATGGGGCTAGCGGGATGAAGACCCAGTACTTC. Encoded protein: CSARDGASGMKTQYF.

The chain uses TRBV20-1 and TRBJ1-5; 7 nucleotides line up with TRBD1. V lost 5 bases to trimming and J lost 3 bases; unmatched junction nucleotides: 13. The CDR3 totals 16 residues. Germline V gives CDR1 DFQATT, CDR2 SNEGSKA (reference sequence). The CDR3 protein is CSAEGATFFDNQPQHF. The CDR3 nucleotides read TGCAGTGCTGAGGGGGCGACTTTCTTCGACAATCAGCCCCAGCATTTT.

J is TRBJ2-5 and V is TRBV2; D is tentatively TRBD1 or TRBD2 (6 bases each). Between the trimmed V and J ends, which lost 5 bases and 5 bases, there was a span of 12 bases. The germline V gene has CDR1 SNHLY and CDR2 FYNNEI. The CDR3 spans 13 residues. CDR3 nucleotide sequence: TGTGCCAGCAGTAGGGACGGGGGCGAGACCCAGTACTTC. Translated: CASSRDGGETQYF.

This chain uses TRBV7-9 with TRBJ1-2; TRBD1 agrees at 8 bases. The CDR3 sequence is 14 residues long. Looked up from germline, CDR1 is SEHNR and CDR2 is FQNEAQ (reference sequence). The ends lost 5 bases at V and 4 bases at J; junction bases unmatched: 6. The CDR3, as DNA: TGTGCCAGCAGCAAGGCAGGGGGCGGCTATGGCTACACCTTC. It encodes CASSKAGGGYGYTF.

The chain couples TRBV4-3 to TRBJ1-2; 9 bases are shared with TRBD1. Germline CDR1 is LGHNA and CDR2 is YSLEER. Trimming at V came to 1 base and at J to 6 bases, leaving 15 bases not matched to a gene. This CDR3 is 18 amino acids long. The CDR3 region has the DNA TGCGCCAGCAGCCAAGGGACAGGGGAAATGATGTGGATGGATGGCTACACCTTC. Amino acids: CASSQGTGEMMWMDGYTF.

The rearrangement uses TRBV28 and TRBJ2-7; no firm D call. The ends were cut back, 6 bases at V and 3 bases at J, with 3 bases in the middle. This CDR3 has 10 amino acids. From germline, CDR1 is MDHEN and CDR2 SYDVKM. CDR3 DNA: TGTGCCAGCAGGCACTACGAGCAGTACTTC. This translates into CASRHYEQYF.